This entry lists 6 T cell receptor beta chains sequenced from one sample in a study of T cells in Graves' hyperthyroidism and ophthalmopathy. Template material for amplifying TCR beta CDR3 regions consisted of RNA transcripts. TCR CDR3 underwent first-round RT-PCR with the HTBI primer set. Using its own MiXCR run on the multiplex PCR reads, TCRdb lists one record per CDR3 protein. The data contain about 640,000 distinct CDR3 sequences, less than 25% of them singletons. Sequenced sample: blood. Receptors were obtained from a man aged 25 to 40 with Graves' ophthalmopathy.

This clonotype was detected only a few times. The rearrangement joins TRBV29-1 to TRBJ2-1; 9 bases fit TRBD2. This CDR3 has 14 amino acids. In germline, CDR1 is SQVTM, CDR2 ANQGSEA. V lost 6 bases, J lost 0 bases, and 3 bases stayed unmatched. The CDR3 here is CSVIAGVSYNEQFF. In nucleotides, the CDR3 is TGCAGCGTCATAGCGGGAGTCTCCTACAATGAGCAGTTCTTC.

In the case of this clonotype: Mismatch with germline at one junction end may stem from a read error. The rearrangement joins TRBV5-1 to TRBJ2-7, with 9 bases lining up with TRBD1. CDR1 and CDR2 from the germline V gene are SGHRS and YFSETQ. The CDR3 has 13 residues. The CDR3 loop reads CASRLGQGNEQYF. The CDR3 coding sequence is TGCGCCAGCAGATTGGGACAGGGCAACGAGCAGTACTTC.

This clonotype came up a few times. The V and J genes are TRBV4-2 and TRBJ2-1, with 13 bases that match TRBD2. There are 19 residues in the CDR3. Germline V lookup: CDR1 LGHNA, CDR2 YNFKEQ. J lost 2 bases, V lost 0 bases, and 7 bases had no gene match. The CDR3 DNA follows: TGTGCCAGCAGCCAAGATAGGACTAGCGGGAGCCCACCCTACAATGAGCAGTTCTTC. It is translated as CASSQDRTSGSPPYNEQFF.

This clonotype was counted many times. The chain is built from TRBV11-2 and TRBJ1-2; D gene ambiguous. Germline V gives CDR1 SGHAT, CDR2 FQNNGV. V was pared by 0 bases and J by 4 bases, with 12 bases between. This CDR3 is built from 15 residues. CDR3 region: CASSLDPNGIYGYTF. CDR3 DNA: TGTGCCAGCAGCTTAGATCCGAATGGCATCTATGGCTACACCTTC.

CDR3: CASSPEGGAYEQYF. CDR3 in DNA: TGTGCCAGCAGCCCAGAGGGGGGAGCCTACGAGCAGTACTTC. The chain combines TRBV5-5 with TRBJ2-7; TRBD1 or TRBD2 may be the D gene (6 bases each). Germline CDR1 is SGHKS and CDR2 is YYEKEE (reference sequence). Trimming stripped 4 bases from V and 2 bases from J, with 13 bases between. The CDR3 covers 14 residues.

The sample holds many counts of this clonotype. The J gene is TRBJ2-2, the V gene TRBV11-2; 10 positions agree with TRBD2. The CDR3 is 16 residues long. Germline lookup yields CDR1 SGHAT and CDR2 FQNNGV. The V gene end was trimmed by 3 bases and the J gene end by 0 bases; junction bases not matched to a gene: 1. CDR3 region: CASSFTSGTNTGELFF. The CDR3 DNA is TGTGCCAGCAGCTTTACTAGCGGGACGAACACCGGGGAGCTGTTTTTT.